These 22 T cell receptor beta chains share one sample of origin, sequenced in a study of cytomegalovirus exposure and HLA in healthy donors. The PCR employed 60 Vbeta primers together with 13 Jbeta primers. Sequencing was performed with immunoSEQ multiplex PCR; in TCRdb, only in-frame clones are kept and a portion is missing. The sample includes 150,000 to 250,000 clones, roughly four fifths seen only once; the top ten take around 6.3%. The source material was PBMCs. These receptors all come from a woman between 50 and 59 years old in good health and CMV-seropositive.

The chain recombines TRBV6-5 with TRBJ2-1; D might be TRBD2 (7 bases). The germline V gene has CDR1 MNHEY and CDR2 SVGAGI. The CDR3 has 16 amino acids. V shed 0 bases and J shed 3 bases, with 12 bases lying between them. DNA of the CDR3: TGTGCCAGCAGTTACTCGGCGGGGGCTAGCTACAATGAGCAGTTCTTC. Translated, it gives CASSYSAGASYNEQFF.

The V call is TRBV5-1, the J call TRBJ1-4, with D maybe TRBD1 (6 bases). The germline gives CDR1 SGHRS, CDR2 YFSETQ. The CDR3 extends over 16 amino acids. Trimming stripped 1 base from V and 3 bases from J, with 13 bases between. CDR3 in DNA: TGCGCCAGCAGCTTGTTAGGGCAGGGGCCTAATGAAAAACTGTTTTTT. Its protein is CASSLLGQGPNEKLFF.

This chain connects TRBV7-3 to TRBJ1-1; D may be TRBD1 (6 bases). The CDR3 runs 14 residues. V lost 2 bases and J lost 5, with 12 bases in between. In germline, CDR1 is SGHTA, CDR2 FQGTGA. The CDR3 sequence: CASSLYSGATEAFF. The CDR3 region has the DNA TGTGCCAGCAGCTTATACTCAGGGGCGACTGAAGCTTTCTTT.

Only one count was recorded for this clone. The rearrangement joins TRBV21-1 to TRBJ2-3; the DNA was not compared with TRBD2, the D call given in the table. TRBV21-1 is an annotated pseudogene. The CDR3 is made up of 15 amino acids. CDR3 bases: TGTGCCAGCAGCAACAGCGGGAGTGGCACAGATACGCAGTATTTT. Its translation is CASSNSGSGTDTQYF.

The V call is TRBV6-1, the J call TRBJ2-1; no reliable D call. Trimming pared 7 bases from V and 12 bases from J, leaving 19 bases between. The CDR3 has 13 amino acids. CDR1 MNHNS and CDR2 SASEGT come from the germline V gene. The CDR3 nucleotides are TGTGCCAGCAAACCGGGTTCTTCCCTGGGGCAGTTCTTC. Translated, it gives CASKPGSSLGQFF.

The gene calls are TRBV27 and TRBJ2-7, with D perhaps TRBD1 (7 bases). Looked up from germline, CDR1 is MNHEY and CDR2 is SMNVEV (reference sequence). Trimming removed 6 bases at V and 6 bases at J, with 15 bases between. CDR3 size: 13 residues. CDR3 DNA sequence: TGTGCCAGCAGGCGACAGGGACTGGGCGAGCAGTACTTC. This encodes CASRRQGLGEQYF.

The chain uses TRBV11-2 and TRBJ2-2, with D perhaps matching TRBD2 (5 bases). Germline V gene lookup returns CDR1 SGHAT and CDR2 FQNNGV. There are 17 residues in the CDR3. The V and J ends lost 5 bases and 0 bases respectively, with 16 bases between them. CDR3 loop: CASSDPSSHANTGELFF. The CDR3 coding sequence is TGTGCCAGCAGCGATCCTAGCAGCCACGCGAACACCGGGGAGCTGTTTTTT.

This chain uses TRBV5-4 with TRBJ2-1; D may be TRBD2 (6 bases). CDR1 SGHNT and CDR2 YYREEE come from the germline V gene (reference sequence). This CDR3 contains 14 residues. With 2 bases removed from V and 5 bases from J, the gap between germline ends came to 11 bases. The CDR3 protein is CASSLGRRDNEQFF. The CDR3, as DNA: TGTGCCAGCAGCTTAGGACGGAGGGACAATGAGCAGTTCTTC.

The rearrangement joins TRBV6-1 to TRBJ2-7; TRBD1 matches at 7 bases. V lost 6 bases, J lost 2 bases, and 7 bases stayed unmatched. CDR1 MNHNS and CDR2 SASEGT come from the germline V gene. This CDR3 is 14 amino acids long. The CDR3 DNA is TGTGCCAGCAGGGTTCCAGGGGGAACCTACGAGCAGTACTTC. Its protein product is CASRVPGGTYEQYF.

This clone was seen more than once but under ten times. The chain uses TRBV10-3 and TRBJ1-2; perhaps TRBD1 as D (6 bases). The V gene's germline CDR1 is ENHRY and CDR2 SYGVKD. The CDR3 length is 14 residues. V was shortened by 4 bases and J by 7 bases, with 16 bases between the two germline ends. The CDR3 DNA is TGTGCCATCAGTGTTGGGGGCAGAGACTTTGGCTACACCTTC. It translates to CAISVGGRDFGYTF.

The chain recombines TRBV25-1 with TRBJ2-4, with D possibly matching TRBD2 (6 bases). Trimming stripped 4 bases from V and 8 bases from J, with 15 bases between. The CDR3 consists of 14 residues. Germline V lookup: CDR1 MGHDK, CDR2 SYGVNS. The CDR3: CASSAILREDIQYF. CDR3 in DNA: TGTGCCAGCAGTGCGATTCTTAGGGAGGACATTCAGTACTTC.

This chain uses TRBV10-3 with TRBJ1-5; TRBD1 matches at 8 bases. Trimming cost V 10 bases and J 0 bases; bases outside gene matches: 8. The CDR3 is 15 residues long. Per germline, CDR1 ENHRY and CDR2 SYGVKD. The CDR3 sequence: CATRTGFDSNQPQHF. The CDR3 bases are TGTGCCACCAGGACAGGGTTTGATAGCAATCAGCCCCAGCATTTT.

As DNA, the CDR3 is TGTGCCAGCAGTTTCCAGGAACCCACAGATACGCAGTATTTT. Protein: CASSFQEPTDTQYF. The rearrangement uses TRBV28 and TRBJ2-3; D not resolved. The CDR3 spans 14 residues. Germline V gene sequence: CDR1 MDHEN, CDR2 SYDVKM. Trimming shortened V by 3 bases and J by 2 bases, and 9 bases separated the two germline ends.

The rearrangement joins TRBV4-3 to TRBJ2-3; 16 bases align to TRBD2. Trimming removed 3 bases from V and 3 bases from J; junction bases left unmatched: 3. The CDR3 sequence is 17 residues long. Germline V lookup: CDR1 LGHNA, CDR2 YSLEER. The CDR3 spells CASSQGLAGGPTDTQYF. DNA of the CDR3: TGCGCCAGCAGCCAGGGACTAGCGGGGGGGCCGACAGATACGCAGTATTTT.

The chain employs TRBV18 and TRBJ1-2, with D possibly being TRBD1 (6 bases). Per the germline V gene, CDR1 is KGHSH and CDR2 is LQKENI. V was clipped by 4 bases and J by 8 bases, with 14 bases between them. This CDR3 has 13 amino acids. The CDR3 DNA is TGTGCCAGCTCACGGTCAGGGGCCGGAGGCTACACCTTC. The encoded protein is CASSRSGAGGYTF.

On this clone itself: At one end the junction does not follow the germline gene, possibly because of a read error. The chain joins TRBV19 to TRBJ2-6, with D perhaps matching TRBD2 (5 bases). The CDR3 contains 17 residues. The germline V gene encodes CDR1 LNHDA and CDR2 SQIVND (reference sequence). The CDR3, as DNA: TGTGCCAGTAGAGACGAGGGTTTTGGCTCTCTGGCCAACGGCCTGACTTTC. Protein product: CASRDEGFGSLANGLTF.

The chain couples TRBV5-1 to TRBJ2-2, with TRBD1 matching 7 bases. J was trimmed by 5 bases and V by 5 bases; bases with no gene match: 9. Per the germline V gene, CDR1 is SGHRS and CDR2 is YFSETQ. This CDR3 has 15 amino acids. The CDR3, as DNA: TGCGCCAGCAGGGCGGCGGTACAGGGGACCGGGGAGCTGTTTTTT. This codes for CASRAAVQGTGELFF.

This chain connects TRBV18 to TRBJ2-7, with a possible D match to TRBD1 (6 bases). V dropped 2 bases and J dropped 2 bases, with 10 bases sitting between them. This CDR3 is built from 14 residues. Germline-derived CDR1 and CDR2 are KGHSH and LQKENI. CDR3 in DNA: TGTGCCAGCTCACCAACGGGACAAACCTACGAGCAGTACTTC. Translating gives CASSPTGQTYEQYF.

On this clone: At one end the junction does not follow the germline gene, possibly because of a read error. The V gene is TRBV7-9, the J gene TRBJ2-6, with 7 bases fitting TRBD2. Germline CDR1 is SEHNR and CDR2 is FQNEAQ (reference sequence). The CDR3 sequence is 15 residues long. This CDR3 is CSSSLGDYGANVLTF. DNA for the CDR3: TGTTCCAGCAGCTTAGGGGACTATGGGGCCAACGTCCTGACTTTC.

This clone came up a few times. The genes are TRBV6-5 and TRBJ1-5; TRBD1 might be the D (5 bases). Trimming stripped 0 bases from V and 5 bases from J, with 8 bases between. The CDR3 spans 14 residues. Germline-derived CDR1 and CDR2 are MNHEY and SVGAGI. Here the CDR3 DNA reads TGTGCCAGCAGTTACTCGGGGGGTTATCAGCCCCAGCATTTT. As protein: CASSYSGGYQPQHF.

The V and J genes are TRBV9 and TRBJ1-1, with D perhaps TRBD1 (6 bases). The germline V gene encodes CDR1 SGDLS and CDR2 YYNGEE. The CDR3 is 16 residues long. Trimming shortened V by 7 bases and J by 0 bases, and 19 bases separated the two germline ends. The chain's CDR3 is CASSGGAVDVNTEAFF. The CDR3 coding sequence is TGTGCCAGCTCCGGGGGGGCAGTTGATGTGAACACTGAAGCTTTCTTT.

The DNA of the CDR3 is TGCAGCGTTGAGGGAAAGACAGCTAACTATGGCTACACCTTC. Protein sequence: CSVEGKTANYGYTF. The genes are TRBV29-1 and TRBJ1-2; tentatively, D is TRBD1 (5 bases). The V gene lost 3 bases and the J gene lost 0 bases, with 11 bases spanning the gap. This CDR3 contains 14 residues. Per germline, CDR1 SQVTM and CDR2 ANQGSEA.